A few counts support the clone carrying this T cell receptor beta chain. Antigen specificity is unknown. Germline CDR1 and CDR2: SGHDT and YYEEEE. This CDR3 has 14 residues. Trimming took off 4 bases at V and 2 bases at J, with 13 bases between the two ends. The data were taken from a study of regulatory T cells in long-lasting Graves disease. Study findings and constraints: Newly diagnosed disease favored TRBV20-1 and TRBJ2-1 over persistent disease. Study was limited to peripheral blood, excluding thyroid tissue.

Time point defined: persistent/refractory GD, antithyroid drugs over 5 years with positive TRAb. Construction of the TCR library relied on RNA isolated from PBMCs. According to the study, TCR beta libraries were built with iRepertoire HTBI primers and CDR3-region Arm-PCR. A single record per CDR3 protein comes from TCRdb applying MiXCR to the multiplex PCR reads. Of fewer than 600,000 distinct CDR3 sequences in the sample, 20% to 25% were seen once. The receptor comes from a female donor with Graves disease. The chain combines TRBV5-6 with TRBJ2-7; no definite D call. Material: peripheral blood mononuclear cells (PBMCs), obtained when the disease was refractory, from a patient treated with antithyroid drugs. The CDR3 region is CASSPWGEPYEQYF. The CDR3 DNA is TGTGCCAGCAGCCCCTGGGGTGAGCCCTACGAGCAGTACTTC.